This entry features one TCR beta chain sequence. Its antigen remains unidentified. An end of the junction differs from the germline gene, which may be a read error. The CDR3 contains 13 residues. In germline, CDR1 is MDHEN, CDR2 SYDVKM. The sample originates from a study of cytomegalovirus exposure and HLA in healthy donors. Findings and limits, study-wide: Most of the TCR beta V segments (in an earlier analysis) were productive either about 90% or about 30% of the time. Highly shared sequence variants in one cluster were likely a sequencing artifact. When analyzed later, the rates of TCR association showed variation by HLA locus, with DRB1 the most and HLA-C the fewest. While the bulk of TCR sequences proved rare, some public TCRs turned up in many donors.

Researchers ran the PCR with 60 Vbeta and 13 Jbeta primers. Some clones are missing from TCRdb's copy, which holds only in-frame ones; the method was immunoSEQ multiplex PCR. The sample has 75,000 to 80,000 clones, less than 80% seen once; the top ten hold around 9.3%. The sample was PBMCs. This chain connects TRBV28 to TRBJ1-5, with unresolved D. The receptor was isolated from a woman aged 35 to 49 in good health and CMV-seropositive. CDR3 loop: CAGSMVAGQPQHF. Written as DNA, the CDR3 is TGTGCCGGCAGTATGGTCGCCGGTCAGCCCCAGCATTTT.